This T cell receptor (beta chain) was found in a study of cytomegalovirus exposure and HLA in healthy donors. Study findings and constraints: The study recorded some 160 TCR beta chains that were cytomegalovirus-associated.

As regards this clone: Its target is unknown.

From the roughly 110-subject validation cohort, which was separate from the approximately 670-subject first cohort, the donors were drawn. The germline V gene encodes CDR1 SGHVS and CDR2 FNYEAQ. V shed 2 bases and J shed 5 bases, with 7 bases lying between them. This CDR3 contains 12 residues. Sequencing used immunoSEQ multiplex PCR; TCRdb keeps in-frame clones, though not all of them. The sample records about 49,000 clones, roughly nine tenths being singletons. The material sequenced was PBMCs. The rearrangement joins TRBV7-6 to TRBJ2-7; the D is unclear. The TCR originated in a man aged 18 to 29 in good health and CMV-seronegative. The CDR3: CASSLYSNEQYF. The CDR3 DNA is TGTGCCAGCAGCTTATATAGTAACGAGCAGTACTTC.